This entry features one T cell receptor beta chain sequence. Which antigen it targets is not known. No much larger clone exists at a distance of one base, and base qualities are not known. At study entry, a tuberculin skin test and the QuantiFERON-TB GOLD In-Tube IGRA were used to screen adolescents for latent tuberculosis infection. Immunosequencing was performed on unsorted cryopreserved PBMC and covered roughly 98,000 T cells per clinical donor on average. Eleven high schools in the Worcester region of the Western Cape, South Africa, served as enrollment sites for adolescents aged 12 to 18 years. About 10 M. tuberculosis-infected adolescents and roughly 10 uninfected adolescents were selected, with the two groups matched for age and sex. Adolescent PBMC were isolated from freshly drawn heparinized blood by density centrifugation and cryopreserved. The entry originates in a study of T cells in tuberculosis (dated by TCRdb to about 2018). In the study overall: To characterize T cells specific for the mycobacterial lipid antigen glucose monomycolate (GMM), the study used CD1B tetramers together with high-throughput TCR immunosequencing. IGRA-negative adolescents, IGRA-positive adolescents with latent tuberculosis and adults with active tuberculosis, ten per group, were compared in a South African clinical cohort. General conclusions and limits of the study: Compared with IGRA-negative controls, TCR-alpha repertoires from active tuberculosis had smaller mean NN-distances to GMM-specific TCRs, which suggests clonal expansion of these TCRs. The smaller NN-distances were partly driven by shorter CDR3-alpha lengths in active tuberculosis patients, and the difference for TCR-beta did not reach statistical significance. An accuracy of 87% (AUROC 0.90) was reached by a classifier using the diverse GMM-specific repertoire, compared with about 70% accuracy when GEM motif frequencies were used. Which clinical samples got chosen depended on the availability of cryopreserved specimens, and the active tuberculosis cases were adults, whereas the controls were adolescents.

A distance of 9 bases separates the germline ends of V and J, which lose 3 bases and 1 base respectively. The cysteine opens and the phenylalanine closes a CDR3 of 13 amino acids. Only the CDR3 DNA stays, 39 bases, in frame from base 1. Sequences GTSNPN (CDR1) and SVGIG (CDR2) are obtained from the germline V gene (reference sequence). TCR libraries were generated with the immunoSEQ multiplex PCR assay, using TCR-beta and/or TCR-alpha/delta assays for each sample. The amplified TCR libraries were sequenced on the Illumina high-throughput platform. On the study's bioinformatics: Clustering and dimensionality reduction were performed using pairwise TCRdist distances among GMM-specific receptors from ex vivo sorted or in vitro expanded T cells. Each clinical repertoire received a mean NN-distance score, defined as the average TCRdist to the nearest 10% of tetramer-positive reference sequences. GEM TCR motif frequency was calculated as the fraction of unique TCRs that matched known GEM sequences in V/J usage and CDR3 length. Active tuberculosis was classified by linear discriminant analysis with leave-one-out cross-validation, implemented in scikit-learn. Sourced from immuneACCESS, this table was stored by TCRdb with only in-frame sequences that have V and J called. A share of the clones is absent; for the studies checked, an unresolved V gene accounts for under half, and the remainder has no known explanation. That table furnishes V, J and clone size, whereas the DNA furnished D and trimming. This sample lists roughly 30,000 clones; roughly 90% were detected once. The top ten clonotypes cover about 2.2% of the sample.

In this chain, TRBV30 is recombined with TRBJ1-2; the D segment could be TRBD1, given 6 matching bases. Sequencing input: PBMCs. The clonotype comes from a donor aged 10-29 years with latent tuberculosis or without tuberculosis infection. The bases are TGTGCCTGGAGCGGACAGAGTAACTATGGCTACACCTTC. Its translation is CAWSGQSNYGYTF.